This paragraph reports one T cell receptor (beta chain). The sample is drawn from a study of blood T cell repertoires in COVID-19. Study at large: The study drew acute and convalescent COVID-19 samples from the United States, Italy and Spain. PBMCs, B-cell-depleted T cells, or T cells were the source of the cDNA or gDNA that made up the material.

Methods used by the authors: Reference gene primers were amplified, and this amplification served to estimate nucleated cell counts. Profiling relied on immunoSEQ multiplex PCR, and the TCRdb table lists in-frame clones only, not all of them. V and J calls and clone size are as listed in that table; D and trimming were resolved from the DNA. The repertoire holds about 140,000 clones, 84% seen once, with 7% to 9.5% in the top ten. Germline-derived CDR1 and CDR2 are MNHEY and SVGEGT. The CDR3 has 16 residues. With 0 bases removed from V and 0 bases from J, the gap between germline ends came to 9 bases. Those enrolled in Seattle joined during active infection and were followed longitudinally afterward.

The chain links TRBV6-2 or TRBV6-3 to TRBJ1-5; D might be TRBD1 (5 bases). The clonotype originates from a man between 25 and 39 years old with COVID-19, enrolled during active disease. Sequenced sample: peripheral blood. CDR3 in DNA: TGTGCCAGCAGTTACTCGGGGGGGGATAGCAATCAGCCCCAGCATTTT. Amino acids: CASSYSGGDSNQPQHF.